These 21 T cell receptor beta chains were sequenced from one sample in a study of T-cell reconstitution after alpha-beta-depleted transplantation in children. The TCRbeta library incorporated unique molecular identifiers. TCRdb reprocessed the PCR reads with MiXCR, giving one entry per CDR3 protein. Of around 420,000 distinct CDR3 sequences listed, 16% are singletons. Specimen: PBMCs, mostly from graft donor cells, collected 360 days after TCRalphabeta/CD19-depleted stem cell transplant. The receptor source for this set is a boy in the first two years of life who had a stem cell transplant for Wiskott-Aldrich syndrome, so the T cells may come from the graft donor.

The V call is TRBV10-3, the J call TRBJ2-7, with 7 bases identical to TRBD1. Germline V gene sequence: CDR1 ENHRY, CDR2 SYGVKD. V lost 6 bases to trimming and J lost 0 bases; unmatched junction nucleotides: 8. This CDR3 has 15 residues. CDR3 sequence (DNA): TGTGCCATCAGCCCCGACAGGGTTGGCTCCTACGAGCAGTACTTC. This translates into CAISPDRVGSYEQYF.

The rearrangement links TRBV12-3 or TRBV12-4 to TRBJ2-1; D is uncertain. The V end was cut by 3 bases, the J end by 4 bases, with 10 bases between. The CDR3 contains 14 residues. CDR3 protein: CASSFLLGYNEQFF. The CDR3, as DNA: TGTGCCAGCAGTTTCCTTCTAGGGTACAATGAGCAGTTCTTC.

This clonotype came up a few times. CDR3 loop: CSARDQETPYNEQFF. The DNA of the CDR3 is TGCAGTGCTAGAGATCAAGAGACTCCCTACAATGAGCAGTTCTTC. The genes are TRBV20-1 and TRBJ2-1; D uncertain. V was shortened by 0 bases and J by 2 bases, with 11 bases between the two germline ends. The CDR3 contains 15 residues. Germline V CDR1 and CDR2: DFQATT, SNEGSKA (reference sequence).

This clonotype turned up a few times. The CDR3 coding sequence is TGTGCCAGCAGTATACCTGACACTAGCGGGAGGGTCTATGAGCAGTTCTTC. Translating gives CASSIPDTSGRVYEQFF. The rearrangement links TRBV6-5 to TRBJ2-1; 13 nucleotides match TRBD2. The CDR3 has 17 residues. Germline-derived CDR1 and CDR2 are MNHEY and SVGAGI. With V trimmed by 5 bases and J by 8 bases, 12 bases remained unmatched.

In this sample, this clonotype turned up a few times. This sequence joins TRBV5-1 and TRBJ2-5, with D perhaps matching TRBD1 (6 bases). V dropped 4 bases and J dropped 1 base, with 11 bases sitting between them. CDR3 length: 14 residues. Germline CDR1 and CDR2: SGHRS and YFSETQ. CDR3 sequence reads: CASSPRQAQETQYF. The CDR3 DNA is TGCGCCAGCAGCCCCCGACAGGCCCAAGAGACCCAGTACTTC. The entire variable domain, with the rest obtained from reference TRBV5-1 and TRBJ2-5, is as follows: KAGVTQTPRYLIKTRGQQVTLSCSPISGHRSVSWYQQTPGQGLQFLFEYFSETQRNKGNFPGRFSGRQFSNSRSEMNVSTLELGDSALYLCASSPRQAQETQYFGPGTRLLVL.

This clonotype was seen a few times. CDR3 DNA sequence: TGTGCCAGCAGTTCCTCGGACCGCCTAAACACCGGGGAGCTGTTTTTT. Residues: CASSSSDRLNTGELFF. The rearrangement joins TRBV27 to TRBJ2-2; D call uncertain. CDR3 length: 16 residues. The germline CDR1 and CDR2 sequences are MNHEY and SMNVEV (reference sequence). The V gene lost 4 bases and the J gene lost 2 bases, with 14 bases spanning the gap.

This clonotype was counted a few times. The V call is TRBV25-1, the J call TRBJ2-7; D remains unclear. Germline V CDR1 and CDR2: MGHDK, SYGVNS. The CDR3 covers 14 residues. V was shortened by 0 bases and J by 0 bases, with 6 bases between the two germline ends. The CDR3 sequence: CASSEYGSSYEQYF. The CDR3, as DNA: TGTGCCAGCAGTGAATACGGTAGCTCCTACGAGCAGTACTTC.

There are a few counts of this clonotype. The CDR3 nucleotides are TGTGCCAGCAGTCCCCTCCTGACAGGGAGTTACTATGGCTACACCTTC. The encoded protein is CASSPLLTGSYYGYTF. The V gene is TRBV6-1, the J gene TRBJ1-2; 7 bases are a match to TRBD1. The length of the CDR3 is 16 residues. V shed 5 bases and J 3 bases; nucleotides not matched to a gene: 12. The germline CDR1 and CDR2 sequences are MNHNS and SASEGT.

This sequence joins TRBV12-3 or TRBV12-4 and TRBJ2-1; 9 bases are a match to TRBD1. J was trimmed by 3 bases and V by 3 bases; bases with no gene match: 18. The length of the CDR3 is 20 residues. CDR3 in DNA: TGTGCCAGCAGTTTTCCTCCCCCTGGGGACAGGGCTGGAATCTACAATGAGCAGTTCTTC. This sequence encodes CASSFPPPGDRAGIYNEQFF.

This clonotype has a handful of counts. The chain employs TRBV6-1 and TRBJ2-1, with a possible D match to TRBD1 (6 bases). V was trimmed by 5 bases and J by 5 bases, leaving 13 bases between them. The CDR3 runs to 14 residues. Germline CDR1 is MNHNS and CDR2 is SASEGT. For the CDR3, the DNA is TGTGCCAGCAGTAGGACAGCCTCGAACAATGAGCAGTTCTTC. It yields the protein CASSRTASNNEQFF.

This clonotype was seen only a few times. J is TRBJ2-7 and V is TRBV5-1; 8 bases align to TRBD1. With V trimmed by 4 bases and J by 2 bases, 8 bases remained unmatched. This CDR3 has 15 residues. The germline V gene encodes CDR1 SGHRS and CDR2 YFSETQ. The CDR3 coding sequence is TGCGCCAGCAGCGCGTCGACAGGGGCGGCCTACGAGCAGTACTTC. Its translation: CASSASTGAAYEQYF.

V and J are TRBV4-3 and TRBJ2-1; TRBD2 agrees at 14 bases. V was clipped by 4 bases and J by 8 bases; unmatched bases: 4. This CDR3 is built from 15 residues. Germline V gene lookup returns CDR1 LGHNA and CDR2 YSLEER. The DNA for the CDR3 is TGCGCCAGCAGCCTGGGGACTAGCGGGAGCGATGAGCAGTTCTTC. Translating gives CASSLGTSGSDEQFF.

The sample holds a few counts of this clonotype. The chain recombines TRBV12-3 or TRBV12-4 with TRBJ2-7, with D hard to call. Trimming left V 3 bases short and J 9 bases short, with 9 bases between. The CDR3 spans 11 residues. The CDR3 nucleotides read TGTGCCAGCAGTTTCTTAGGAGCGCAGTACTTC. Its translation: CASSFLGAQYF.

CDR3 loop: CASSLSWTSGYNEQFF. In DNA, the CDR3 is TGTGCCAGCAGCCTTAGTTGGACTAGCGGATACAATGAGCAGTTCTTC. This sequence joins TRBV11-3 and TRBJ2-1, with 10 bases identical to TRBD2. CDR1 and CDR2 from the germline V gene are SGHNT and YENEEA. This CDR3 is 16 amino acids long. The V and J ends lost 5 bases and 4 bases, in that order; junction bases with no gene match: 8.

The genes are TRBV5-5 and TRBJ2-5, with 9 bases lining up with TRBD2. CDR3 length: 16 residues. J was trimmed by 4 bases and V by 2 bases; bases with no gene match: 9. Germline CDR1 SGHKS, CDR2 YYEKEE (reference sequence). The CDR3 DNA follows: TGTGCCAGCAGCTTAAGACGGACTAGCGCGGGAGAGACCCAGTACTTC. It yields the protein CASSLRRTSAGETQYF.

The chain combines TRBV7-2 with TRBJ2-3; D ambiguous. Per germline, CDR1 SGHTA and CDR2 FQGNSA. Trimming took 5 bases from V and 0 from J, leaving 9 bases between them. The CDR3 contains 14 residues. This CDR3 is CASSVRVSTDTQYF. The CDR3 nucleotides read TGTGCCAGCAGCGTCCGGGTCAGCACAGATACGCAGTATTTT.

The chain joins TRBV5-1 to TRBJ2-1; no reliable D call. CDR1 is SGHRS, CDR2 YFSETQ, per germline. CDR3 size: 13 residues. Trimming shortened V by 5 bases and J by 6 bases, and 12 bases separated the two germline ends. CDR3 protein: CASSIGRLNEQFF. In DNA form, the CDR3 reads TGCGCCAGCAGTATCGGTAGGCTCAATGAGCAGTTCTTC.

This clonotype was counted at least ten times. The chain is built from TRBV27 and TRBJ1-6; D is unresolved. CDR3 size: 15 residues. Germline V gene lookup returns CDR1 MNHEY and CDR2 SMNVEV (reference sequence). V was pared by 2 bases and J by 7 bases, with 12 bases between. The CDR3 nucleotides are TGTGCCAGCAGTTTAGCAATGACTAGGAATTCACCCCTCCACTTT. Translation: CASSLAMTRNSPLHF.

This clonotype was seen a few times. This chain uses TRBV20-1 with TRBJ2-5; D possibly matches TRBD1 or TRBD2 (5 bases each). V lost 6 bases to trimming and J lost 5 bases, with 13 bases between them. Per the germline V gene, CDR1 is DFQATT and CDR2 is SNEGSKA (reference sequence). This CDR3 is 12 amino acids long. For the CDR3, the DNA is TGCAGTGCAGAGGGAAAGGGGGAGACCCAGTACTTC. The encoded protein is CSAEGKGETQYF.

This clonotype turned up a few times. The chain couples TRBV7-9 to TRBJ2-7, with 7 bases identical to TRBD2. CDR1 is SEHNR and CDR2 is FQNEAQ in the germline V gene (reference sequence). The CDR3 has 13 amino acids. V gave up 6 bases and J gave up 6 bases; unmatched junction bases: 8. The CDR3 protein is CASSPLANGEQYF. As DNA, the CDR3 is TGTGCCAGCAGTCCACTAGCGAACGGCGAGCAGTACTTC. Full variable domain (remainder filled in from reference TRBV7-9 and TRBJ2-7): DTGVSQNPRHKITKRGQNVTFRCDPISEHNRLYWYRQTLGQGPEFLTYFQNEAQLEKSRLLSDRFSAERPKGSFSTLEIQRTEQGDSAMYLCASSPLANGEQYFGPGTRLTVT.

V and J are TRBV20-1 and TRBJ2-6; D not resolved. Germline CDR1 DFQATT, CDR2 SNEGSKA (reference sequence). The V end lost 6 bases, the J end lost 0 bases, and 15 bases lay between the germline ends. The CDR3 length is 16 residues. The CDR3 spells CSANIGRISGANVLTF. As DNA, the CDR3 is TGCAGTGCCAATATCGGACGGATCTCTGGGGCCAACGTCCTGACTTTC.